A single TCR beta chain is shown here with its context. The target antigen is unknown. Single viable CD3+CD4+CD8-CD45RO+ cells were sorted as the memory CD4+ T cells. CMV serostatus came from serum IgG against pp150, pp28, p38, p52. The data are from a study of memory CD4+ T cells and cytomegalovirus serostatus. Authors' analysis steps: After removing out-of-frame reads, 2,204,828 distinct TCRbeta sequences remained. Sequenced by immunoSEQ multiplex PCR; TCRdb stores in-frame clones only, minus some. D and trimming come from the DNA, and the V and J calls and clone size come from that table. The table records about 75,000 clones, under 80% of them present only once. General observations from the study: The CMV-associated TCR signature appears largely within the CD4+ memory repertoire.

The CDR3 extends over 14 amino acids. V was clipped by 4 bases and J by 0 bases, with 6 bases between them. CDR1 is LNHDA and CDR2 is SQIVND in the germline V gene (reference sequence). This sequence originates from an adult in good health and CMV-seropositive. The chain is built from TRBV19 and TRBJ1-4; the D gene is possibly TRBD1 (6 bases). The sample comprised memory CD4+ T cells from blood. CDR3 DNA: TGTGCCAGTAGTACAGGGGCAACTAATGAAAAACTGTTTTTT. This codes for CASSTGATNEKLFF.